The sequence of this T cell receptor beta chain was determined in a study of blood T cell repertoires in COVID-19. Study in general: Spain, Italy and the United States supplied samples that represented acute and convalescent COVID-19.

Authors' data handling: Amplification from reference gene primers served as the basis for estimated nucleated cell counts. Some clones are missing from TCRdb's copy, which holds only in-frame ones; the method was immunoSEQ multiplex PCR. V and J calls and clone size are those listed in that table; D and trimming were worked out from the DNA. The sample yields approximately 140,000 clones, about four fifths seen once. There are 21 residues in the CDR3. From germline, CDR1 is LGHNA and CDR2 YSLEER. The ends lost 0 bases at V and 1 base at J; junction bases unmatched: 14. This clonotype was sampled from an elderly woman with acute or convalescent COVID-19. The sequencing input was peripheral blood. The V and J genes are TRBV4-3 and TRBJ2-2, with 10 bases aligning to TRBD2. This chain's CDR3 is CASSQEPAKLAGIMNTGELFF. In nucleotides, the CDR3 is TGCGCCAGCAGCCAAGAACCCGCGAAACTAGCGGGGATAATGAACACCGGGGAGCTGTTTTTT.